Listed below are T cell receptor beta chains from one sample, sequenced in a study of a mutant IDH1 vaccine in newly diagnosed glioma. Their cognate antigens are unknown. The method was immunoSEQ multiplex PCR; TCRdb's version includes in-frame clones alone and lacks a portion of them. The sample shows about 30,000 clones, about 73% of them seen only once. Here the sequenced sample was PBMCs, taken from a glioma patient whose treatment included an IDH1 peptide vaccine. These receptors came from a young man with glioma. The CDR3 runs from the conserved cysteine through the conserved F or W. Each record gives: V gene, J gene, clone size, D gene, CDR3 protein, CDR3 DNA. D genes are given only for firm matches. Clone size is not always given. Where it is, it says once, few, many or a class for expanded clones.

TRBV15,TRBJ1-2,NA,NA,CATSRDHGVGGYTF,TGTGCCACCAGCAGAGATCACGGGGTGGGCGGCTACACCTTC
TRBV29-1,TRBJ2-7,NA,NA,CSVVEGVGYEQYF,TGCAGCGTCGTCGAAGGAGTGGGATACGAGCAGTACTTC
TRBV15,TRBJ2-7,NA,NA,CATSSKELGWSYEQYF,TGTGCCACCAGCAGCAAGGAGCTGGGTTGGAGCTACGAGCAGTACTTC
TRBV29-1,TRBJ1-1,NA,NA,CSVEAGSAEAFF,TGCAGCGTTGAGGCAGGATCGGCTGAAGCTTTCTTT
TRBV30,TRBJ2-7,NA,NA,CAWSGTRRYEQYF,TGTGCCTGGAGTGGGACCAGACGCTACGAGCAGTACTTC
TRBV7-3,TRBJ1-1,few,NA,CASSPSGTEAFF,TGTGCCAGCAGCCCCTCAGGGACTGAAGCTTTCTTT
TRBV7-2,TRBJ1-2,NA,NA,CASSFHSTGGYTF,TGTGCCAGCAGCTTCCACTCCACGGGTGGCTACACCTTC
TRBV5-6,TRBJ1-2,NA,NA,CASSSWTENYGYTF,TGTGCCAGCAGCTCATGGACAGAAAACTATGGCTACACCTTC
TRBV19,TRBJ1-2,NA,TRBD1,CASSIERTGRKDGYTF,TGTGCCAGTAGTATAGAGCGGACAGGGAGGAAGGATGGCTACACCTTC
TRBV4-3,TRBJ2-7,NA,TRBD1,CASSQHSSGQGRREQYF,TGCGCCAGCAGCCAACACTCCAGTGGACAGGGACGGCGCGAGCAGTACTTC
TRBV5-4,TRBJ1-1,NA,NA,CASSSTGNTEAFF,TGTGCCAGCAGCAGTACAGGAAACACTGAAGCTTTCTTT
TRBV19,TRBJ1-1,NA,TRBD1,CASTGQGVMNTEAFF,TGTGCCAGTACGGGACAGGGGGTGATGAACACTGAAGCTTTCTTT
TRBV6-5,TRBJ1-1,NA,TRBD1,CATTGPNTEAFF,TGTGCCACGACAGGGCCCAACACTGAAGCTTTCTTT
TRBV6-5,TRBJ2-7,NA,NA,CASRTEYEQYF,TGTGCCAGCAGAACGGAGTACGAGCAGTACTTC